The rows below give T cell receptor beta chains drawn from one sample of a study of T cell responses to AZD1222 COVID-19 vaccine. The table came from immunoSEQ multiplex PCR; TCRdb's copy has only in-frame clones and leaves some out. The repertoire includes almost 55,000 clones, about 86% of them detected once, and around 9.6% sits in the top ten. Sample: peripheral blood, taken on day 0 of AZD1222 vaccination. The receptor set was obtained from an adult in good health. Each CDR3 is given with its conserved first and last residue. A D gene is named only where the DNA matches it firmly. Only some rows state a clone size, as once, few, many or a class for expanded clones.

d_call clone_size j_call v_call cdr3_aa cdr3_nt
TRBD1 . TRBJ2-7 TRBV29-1 CSVTSGGHEQYF TGCAGCGTAACCTCAGGGGGTCACGAGCAGTACTTC
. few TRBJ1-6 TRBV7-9 CASSPHRATNSPLHF TGTGCCAGCAGCCCTCACAGGGCCACCAATTCACCCCTCCACTTT
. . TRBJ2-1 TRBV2 CASRRVREQFF TGTGCCAGCCGAAGGGTGCGGGAGCAGTTCTTC
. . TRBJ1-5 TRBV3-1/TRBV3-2 CASSQDGQGNQPQHF TGTGCCAGCAGCCAAGACGGGCAGGGCAATCAGCCCCAGCATTTT
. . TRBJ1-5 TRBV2 CASSEVGYNQPQHF TGTGCCAGCAGTGAAGTAGGGTACAATCAGCCCCAGCATTTT
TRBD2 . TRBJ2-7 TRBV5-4 CASSRQASGGEDEQYF TGTGCCAGCAGCCGTCAAGCTAGCGGGGGGGAAGACGAGCAGTACTTC
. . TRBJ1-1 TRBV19 CASSIRGTEAFF TGTGCCAGTAGTATCAGGGGTACTGAAGCTTTCTTT
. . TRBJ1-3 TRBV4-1 CASSQQVSGNTIYF TGCGCCAGCAGTCAACAGGTTTCTGGAAACACCATATATTTT
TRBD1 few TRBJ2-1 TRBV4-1 CASSSGGNVPNEQFF TGCGCCAGCAGCTCAGGGGGCAACGTTCCCAATGAGCAGTTCTTC
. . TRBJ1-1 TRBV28 CASSLLKMNTEAFF TGTGCCAGCAGTTTACTGAAGATGAACACTGAAGCTTTCTTT
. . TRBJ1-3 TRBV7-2 CASSLGSWNTIYF TGTGCCAGCAGCTTAGGCTCTTGGAACACCATATATTTT
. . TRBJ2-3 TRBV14 CASSQDWALTSTDTQYF TGTGCCAGCAGCCAAGATTGGGCTCTTACTAGCACAGATACGCAGTATTTT
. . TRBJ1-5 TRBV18 CASSPGQDQPQHF TGTGCCAGCTCACCCGGCCAGGATCAGCCCCAGCATTTT
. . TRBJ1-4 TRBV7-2 CASSSQRGRANEKLFF TGTGCCAGCAGCTCACAAAGGGGGAGGGCTAATGAAAAACTGTTTTTT
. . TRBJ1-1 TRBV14 CASSQVIGRTEAFF TGTGCCAGCAGCCAAGTGATAGGGCGGACTGAAGCTTTCTTT
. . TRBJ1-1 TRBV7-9 CASSPSRSIMNTEAFF TGTGCCAGCAGCCCATCCCGGAGCATCATGAACACTGAAGCTTTCTTT
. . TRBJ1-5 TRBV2 CASTNDLNSNQPQHF TGTGCCAGCACCAACGACCTCAATAGCAATCAGCCCCAGCATTTT